This T cell receptor (beta chain) was obtained from a study of Ad26.COV2.S vaccination and SARS-CoV-2 variants. Across the whole study: The authors gave Ad26.COV2.S intramuscularly, either once or twice 56 days apart.

The treatment here: around 19 received Ad26.COV2.S at low or high dose, single or two shots; 5 received placebo; per-sample allocation not given. Samples came from day 63 after the first vaccine or placebo injection. The V end was cut by 4 bases, the J end by 9 bases, with 15 bases between. The CDR3 loop spans 13 amino acids. CDR1 is SGHRS and CDR2 is YFSETQ in the germline V gene. Study results and limitations: Using TCR breadth and depth analyses may have led to underestimated total T cell responses.

A word on this clone: Its antigen is currently unknown.

The method was immunoSEQ multiplex PCR; TCRdb's version includes in-frame clones alone and lacks a portion of them. Of 380,000 or so clones in the sample, around 82% were seen once. The V gene is TRBV5-1, the J gene TRBJ2-3, with unresolved D. The clonotype comes from a person aged 18 to 65 who received the Ad26.COV2.S COVID-19 vaccine or a placebo. Material: peripheral blood, obtained in a trial of Ad26.COV2.S vaccine versus placebo. Written as DNA, the CDR3 is TGCGCCAGCAGCGGATCCGGGCCGGAGACGCAGTATTTT. It codes for CASSGSGPETQYF.